This T cell receptor (beta chain) was identified in a study of blood T cell repertoires in COVID-19. The overall study: Samples came from the United States, Italy and Spain, spanning acute and convalescent COVID-19. Sources were T cells, B-cell-depleted T cells, or PBMCs; the material itself was cDNA or gDNA.

Authors' methods: Quantification of nucleated cells was approximated via reference gene primer amplification. Clones were sequenced by immunoSEQ multiplex PCR, and TCRdb holds only the in-frame ones, with some missing. V and J calls plus clone size are reproduced from that table; the DNA served to infer D and trimming. Of 100,000 or so clones in the sample, more than 75% were seen once. CDR3 length equals 16 residues. J gave up 2 bases and V 4 bases, and 10 bases lay outside the gene matches. CDR1 and CDR2 (germline): SQVTM, ANQGSEA. Sequenced material: peripheral blood. This TCR was recovered from a man aged 30 to 39 in a cohort sampled during active COVID-19. This rearrangement joins TRBV29-1 to TRBJ2-7, with TRBD2 matching over 11 bases. CDR3 residues: CSVVGSSGGQAYEQYF. Written as DNA, the CDR3 is TGCAGCGTTGTAGGCTCTAGCGGGGGGCAGGCCTACGAGCAGTACTTC.